The 4 T cell receptor beta chains below come from one sample, sequenced in a study of control samples from healthy donors and cancer patients. The method was immunoSEQ multiplex PCR; TCRdb's version includes in-frame clones alone and lacks a portion of them. The sample has more than 10,000 clones, around 94% seen once. Sequenced input: PBMCs. The origin of the receptors is a man older than 75 with lung cancer.

For this clone: One junction end does not reproduce the germline sequence, and a read error may be involved. The chain employs TRBV7-6 and TRBJ2-5; D may be TRBD1 (6 bases). CDR3 size: 14 residues. Germline V gene data show CDR1 as SGHVS and CDR2 as FNYEAQ. The CDR3 reads CASSLAGEEGTQYF. The CDR3 nucleotides are TGTGCCAGCAGCCTAGCAGGGGAAGAAGGGACCCAGTACTTC.

The chain recombines TRBV10-3 with TRBJ1-6, with 9 bases that match TRBD1. From germline, CDR1 is ENHRY and CDR2 SYGVKD. The CDR3 is 14 amino acids. Trimming cost V 6 bases and J 8 bases; bases outside gene matches: 5. CDR3 nucleotide sequence: TGTGCCATCAGATCGGGACAGGGCGATTCACCCCTCCACTTT. Translating gives CAIRSGQGDSPLHF.

This chain links TRBV5-1 with TRBJ2-3, with 8 bases lining up with TRBD1. In germline, CDR1 is SGHRS, CDR2 YFSETQ. The length of the CDR3 is 14 residues. V lost 5 bases to trimming and J lost 1 base; unmatched junction nucleotides: 3. The chain's CDR3 is CASRMGQGTDTQYF. The CDR3 DNA sequence: TGCGCCAGCAGAATGGGACAGGGCACAGATACGCAGTATTTT.

V usage is TRBV9 and J usage is TRBJ1-1, with D perhaps TRBD1 (5 bases). Trimming pared 4 bases from V and 0 bases from J, leaving 16 bases between. This CDR3 is built from 16 residues. Germline assignment: CDR1 SGDLS and CDR2 YYNGEE. The CDR3 DNA is TGTGCCAGCAGCCCCCGGGGGGGTTCGTTGAACACTGAAGCTTTCTTT. This encodes CASSPRGGSLNTEAFF.